This T cell receptor (beta chain) comes out of a study of cytomegalovirus exposure and HLA in healthy donors. In the study overall: An earlier analysis identified 120 million or so unique TCR beta sequences in 170 million or so T cells. The study, taken as a whole, reports: The classifier reportedly diagnosed cytomegalovirus status with high specificity and sensitivity. V- and J-gene trimming in TCR beta was tied to a missense DCLRE1C variant by an analysis performed later.

Comments on this clone: What it recognizes is unknown.

Primers included in the PCR were 60 Vbeta and 13 Jbeta primers. In the study's own analysis: Later, tens of millions of unique TCR beta chains were counted in an analysis, and some 11 million of them were shared. Using immunoSEQ multiplex PCR, the repertoire was profiled, and TCRdb retains in-frame clones only, with some absent. From that table come the V and J calls and clone size; the DNA was used to work out D and trimming. This table holds roughly 99,000 clones, over 80% found once. Per germline, CDR1 SGHRS and CDR2 YFSETQ. V was pared by 3 bases and J by 3 bases, with 7 bases between. CDR3 length: 12 residues.

This clonotype was obtained from a man aged 25 to 40 in good health and CMV-seropositive. Sequenced material: PBMCs. The rearrangement joins TRBV5-1 to TRBJ2-7; perhaps TRBD1 as D (6 bases). The CDR3 DNA follows: TGCGCCAGCAGCTCACAGGGCTACGAGCAGTACTTC. Its translation is CASSSQGYEQYF.